The 17 T cell receptor beta chains below come from one sample, sequenced in a study of blood T cell repertoires in COVID-19. Only in-frame clones appear in the TCRdb table, and some are missing; sequencing was by immunoSEQ multiplex PCR. The repertoire holds nearly 300,000 clones, with roughly 86% as singletons. The sequencing sample was made of PBMCs or T cells enriched from blood (not recorded which). These receptors were obtained from a woman aged 50 to 65 who had been exposed to COVID-19.

The V call is TRBV30, the J call TRBJ1-6; D not resolved. CDR1 is GTSNPN, CDR2 SVGIG, per germline (reference sequence). This CDR3 comprises 14 residues. V gave up 6 bases and J gave up 9 bases, with 18 bases separating them. CDR3 in amino acids: CACRPPTTASPLHF. The CDR3 bases are TGTGCCTGCAGGCCACCCACCACGGCTTCACCCCTCCACTTT. The full variable domain, rest sourced from reference TRBV30 and TRBJ1-6, is SQTIHQWPATLVQPVGSPLSLECTVEGTSNPNLYWYRQAAGRGLQLLFYSVGIGQISSEVPQNLSASRPQDRQFILSSKKLLLSDSGFYLCACRPPTTASPLHFGNGTRLTVT.

The chain combines TRBV6-5 with TRBJ1-1; D is unclear. The CDR3 contains 15 residues. Trimming shortened V by 6 bases and J by 4 bases, and 18 bases separated the two germline ends. Germline loops: CDR1 MNHEY, CDR2 SVGAGI. The CDR3 spells CASSHALGISTEAFF. The CDR3, as DNA: TGTGCCAGCAGCCACGCCCTCGGGATCTCCACTGAAGCTTTCTTT.

The chain carries TRBV5-1 and TRBJ1-3; 7 nucleotides line up with TRBD1. CDR1 is SGHRS, CDR2 YFSETQ, per germline. The CDR3 length is 16 residues. The trim removed 4 bases at V and 3 bases at J, leaving 10 bases unmatched. The CDR3 DNA follows: TGCGCCAGCAGCCCCAGCCCGACAGGGAGTGGAAACACCATATATTTT. Translation gives CASSPSPTGSGNTIYF.

This sequence joins TRBV18 and TRBJ2-7, with TRBD2 as a possible D gene (5 bases). Germline CDR1 and CDR2: KGHSH and LQKENI. V shed 2 bases and J shed 3 bases, with 14 bases lying between them. The CDR3 length is 15 residues. CDR3 residues: CASSPGRGVLYEQYF. The CDR3 DNA reads TGTGCCAGCTCACCAGGCCGGGGAGTACTCTACGAGCAGTACTTC.

This chain uses TRBV7-9 with TRBJ2-7; no clear D gene. Germline CDR1 reads SEHNR; CDR2 reads FQNEAQ (reference sequence). The ends were cut back, 3 bases at V and 8 bases at J, with 17 bases in the middle. The CDR3 length is 14 residues. The CDR3 spells CASSLGALSSQQYF. For the CDR3, the DNA is TGTGCCAGCAGCTTGGGTGCACTATCTTCGCAGCAGTACTTC.

The chain recombines TRBV7-9 with TRBJ2-3, with 8 bases that match TRBD1. This CDR3 has 17 residues. Germline V gene data show CDR1 as SEHNR and CDR2 as FQNEAQ (reference sequence). J gave up 2 bases and V 5 bases, and 12 bases lay outside the gene matches. DNA of the CDR3: TGTGCCAGCAGCCTAGAAGGGACAGGCAGGATCACAGATACGCAGTATTTT. Encoded protein: CASSLEGTGRITDTQYF.

V usage is TRBV5-6 and J usage is TRBJ1-1, with 11 positions matching TRBD1. Germline-derived CDR1 and CDR2 are SGHDT and YYEEEE. J lost 6 bases, V lost 2 bases, and 12 bases had no gene match. This CDR3 comprises 17 residues. The CDR3 spells CASSFRTGGAFNAEAFF. The CDR3 DNA is TGTGCCAGCAGCTTCAGGACAGGGGGCGCTTTTAACGCTGAAGCTTTCTTT.

V usage is TRBV30 and J usage is TRBJ1-4; 7 positions agree with TRBD1. Trimming took 4 bases from V and 8 from J; bases not matched to a gene: 7. CDR1 GTSNPN and CDR2 SVGIG come from the germline V gene (reference sequence). The CDR3 extends over 13 amino acids. CDR3 nucleotide sequence: TGTGCCTGGAATACGGGACAGAGGGAAAAACTGTTTTTT. Translating it yields CAWNTGQREKLFF.

This clone was found many times. The chain employs TRBV6-5 and TRBJ1-1; D unresolved. CDR1 and CDR2 (germline): MNHEY, SVGAGI. V was trimmed by 2 bases and J by 3 bases, leaving 13 bases between them. The CDR3 is made up of 15 amino acids. CDR3 nucleotides: TGTGCCAGCAGTTACCGTCCGGGGTGGGACACTGAAGCTTTCTTT. Its protein product is CASSYRPGWDTEAFF.

The rearrangement joins TRBV4-1 to TRBJ2-2, with D perhaps TRBD2 (5 bases). This CDR3 is built from 13 residues. Germline V gene lookup returns CDR1 MGHRA and CDR2 YSYEKL. V lost 1 base and J lost 8, with 8 bases in between. CDR3 in DNA: TGCGCCAGCAGCCAAGTCTCGGGGGGGGAGCTGTTTTTT. This translates into CASSQVSGGELFF.

The rearrangement uses TRBV27 and TRBJ2-7; D might be TRBD2 (7 bases). Trimming shortened V by 5 bases and J by 6 bases, and 17 bases separated the two germline ends. In germline, CDR1 is MNHEY, CDR2 SMNVEV (reference sequence). This CDR3 is built from 14 residues. This CDR3 reads CASSKRDTMGEQYF. DNA for the CDR3: TGTGCCAGCAGTAAGCGGGACACCATGGGCGAGCAGTACTTC.

This sequence joins TRBV18 and TRBJ2-1; TRBD1 aligns across 12 bases. CDR1 is KGHSH, CDR2 LQKENI, per germline. The CDR3 extends over 16 amino acids. With 3 bases clipped from V and 12 bases from J, the junction kept 12 bases outside the gene matches. The CDR3 bases are TGTGCCAGCTCACCGAGTCCGGGACAGGGGGCGTTTTGGCAGTTCTTC. Protein sequence: CASSPSPGQGAFWQFF.

The V and J genes are TRBV2 and TRBJ2-5; a possible D gene is TRBD1 (6 bases). Trimming took 6 bases from V and 5 from J, leaving 19 bases between them. CDR1 and CDR2 from the germline V gene are SNHLY and FYNNEI. The CDR3 has 15 residues. The CDR3 sequence is CASRVPGTNAETQYF. Here the CDR3 DNA reads TGTGCCAGCAGGGTCCCCGGGACAAACGCGGAGACCCAGTACTTC.

The V gene is TRBV30, the J gene TRBJ2-3, with 15 bases aligning to TRBD2. Germline V CDR1 and CDR2: GTSNPN, SVGIG (reference sequence). There are 14 residues in the CDR3. V was pared by 5 bases and J by 8 bases, with 5 bases of the junction left unmatched. The CDR3 sequence is CAWGGTSGGITQYF. DNA of the CDR3: TGTGCCTGGGGTGGGACTAGCGGGGGGATTACGCAGTATTTT.

The chain uses TRBV19 and TRBJ1-3; 7 nucleotides agree with TRBD1. The CDR3 loop spans 15 amino acids. The germline gives CDR1 LNHDA, CDR2 SQIVND (reference sequence). After removal of 4 bases from V and 1 base from J, the junction contained 4 bases not matched to a gene. The CDR3 DNA reads TGTGCCAGTAGTACAAGGACAGGATCTGGAAACACCATATATTTT. It is translated as CASSTRTGSGNTIYF.

The chain joins TRBV7-2 to TRBJ2-2; a possible D gene is TRBD1 (6 bases). V was clipped by 5 bases and J by 7 bases, with 14 bases between them. The CDR3 length is 14 residues. In germline, CDR1 is SGHTA, CDR2 FQGNSA. The chain's CDR3 is CASSTNTGYGELFF. As DNA, the CDR3 is TGTGCCAGCAGCACCAACACAGGGTACGGGGAGCTGTTTTTT.

This sequence joins TRBV5-4 and TRBJ1-2, with D possibly TRBD1 on 6 matching bases. Per germline, CDR1 SGHNT and CDR2 YYREEE (reference sequence). V was trimmed by 4 bases and J by 2 bases, leaving 27 bases between them. The CDR3 is 19 residues long. CDR3 region: CASSLSIMTGGGSNYGYTF. As DNA, the CDR3 is TGTGCCAGCAGCCTTAGTATAATGACAGGCGGCGGGTCAAACTATGGCTACACCTTC.